A single sample is the source of the 14 T cell receptor beta chains below, sequenced in a study of CD8 T cells in Susac syndrome. An input of about 0.5 to 1 ug of RNA was subjected to reverse transcription using random hexamers. TCRdb analysed the immunoSEQ multiplex PCR reads with MiXCR anew, one entry per CDR3 protein. The sample lists about 190,000 distinct CDR3 sequences; roughly 95% were seen once. Material for sequencing was CD4+ T cells from PBMCs. The receptors were sampled from a human donor with Susac syndrome.

The chain employs TRBV6-5 and TRBJ2-1; 11 nucleotides match TRBD2. This CDR3 is 19 amino acids long. Losses at the gene ends were 0 bases for V and 2 bases for J; bases not matched to a gene: 9. The germline V gene has CDR1 MNHEY and CDR2 SVGAGI. The CDR3: CASSYSPASGGITYNEQFF. The CDR3 DNA follows: TGTGCCAGCAGTTACTCCCCGGCTAGCGGGGGGATTACCTACAATGAGCAGTTCTTC.

The J gene is TRBJ1-6, the V gene TRBV2; D might be TRBD1 (5 bases). The V gene lost 6 bases and the J gene lost 6 bases, with 15 bases spanning the gap. Per germline, CDR1 SNHLY and CDR2 FYNNEI. The CDR3 totals 15 residues. CDR3 residues: CASSQSGTFNSPLHF. The CDR3 DNA follows: TGTGCCAGCAGCCAATCCGGGACGTTTAATTCACCCCTCCACTTT.

The rearrangement joins TRBV20-1 to TRBJ2-4; D ambiguous. The CDR3 totals 10 residues. The germline V gene has CDR1 DFQATT and CDR2 SNEGSKA (reference sequence). The germline V and J ends were trimmed by 6 bases and 11 bases, with 11 bases remaining between them. This CDR3 reads CSAQARVQYF. CDR3 coding DNA: TGCAGTGCCCAGGCCCGGGTTCAGTACTTC.

The chain combines TRBV7-2 with TRBJ2-1; D is unresolved. The CDR3 totals 20 residues. From germline, CDR1 is SGHTA and CDR2 FQGNSA. The V end was cut by 2 bases, the J end by 0 bases, with 23 bases between. This CDR3 reads CASSLRNLVRIVSSYNEQFF. The CDR3 DNA follows: TGTGCCAGCAGCTTACGTAATTTGGTCAGGATCGTTAGCTCCTACAATGAGCAGTTCTTC.

The chain uses TRBV3-1 and TRBJ2-1; maybe TRBD1 (5 bases). Germline CDR1 LGHDT, CDR2 YNNKEL (reference sequence). V was cut by 5 bases and J by 0 bases, with 11 bases left in between. The CDR3 is 15 amino acids. DNA of the CDR3: TGTGCCAGCAGCAGGACAAGAAGCTCCTACAATGAGCAGTTCTTC. Translating it yields CASSRTRSSYNEQFF.

The chain couples TRBV10-3 to TRBJ2-5, with 8 bases lining up with TRBD2. V lost 3 bases to trimming and J lost 8 bases; unmatched junction nucleotides: 8. Germline CDR1 is ENHRY and CDR2 is SYGVKD. CDR3 length equals 14 residues. The CDR3 nucleotides read TGTGCCATCAGTGATGATAGCGGGGACCGAACCCAGTACTTC. This gives the protein CAISDDSGDRTQYF.

V and J are TRBV19 and TRBJ1-1; a weak D match, TRBD1 (5 bases). Germline CDR1 and CDR2: LNHDA and SQIVND (reference sequence). Trimming pared 7 bases from V and 4 bases from J, leaving 16 bases between. The CDR3 has 14 residues. CDR3 DNA sequence: TGTGCCAGTACCACGCATAGGGGTGGCACTGAAGCTTTCTTT. Translated: CASTTHRGGTEAFF.

The chain joins TRBV7-2 to TRBJ2-7; possible D gene TRBD1, 5 bases. The CDR3 length is 15 residues. Germline values: CDR1 SGHTA, CDR2 FQGNSA. The V and J ends lost 2 bases and 0 bases respectively, with 11 bases between them. CDR3: CASSLTTGSSYEQYF. The CDR3 DNA follows: TGTGCCAGCAGCTTAACAACAGGAAGCTCCTACGAGCAGTACTTC.

This sequence joins TRBV12-3 or TRBV12-4 and TRBJ2-3; no reliable D call. The CDR3 loop spans 14 amino acids. V was cut by 2 bases and J by 2 bases, with 8 bases left in between. The CDR3 region has the DNA TGTGCCAGCAGTTTACTGGAGACCACAGATACGCAGTATTTT. It yields the protein CASSLLETTDTQYF.

V usage is TRBV30 and J usage is TRBJ1-1; 8 bases align to TRBD1. The CDR3 extends over 13 amino acids. The J segment lost 4 bases and the V segment lost 2 bases, leaving 3 bases of the junction unmatched. Germline V gene lookup returns CDR1 GTSNPN and CDR2 SVGIG (reference sequence). CDR3 in DNA: TGTGCCTGGAGTTTCACAGGGGGCACTGAAGCTTTCTTT. Its protein product is CAWSFTGGTEAFF.

This rearrangement joins TRBV6-6 to TRBJ2-3; D is unresolved. This CDR3 is 11 amino acids long. Germline values: CDR1 MNHNY, CDR2 SVGAGI (reference sequence). Trimming removed 8 bases at V and 2 bases at J, with 5 bases between. CDR3: CASRLTDTQYF. CDR3 coding DNA: TGTGCCAGCCGGCTCACAGATACGCAGTATTTT.

The J gene is TRBJ2-5, the V gene TRBV18; a weak D match, TRBD2 (5 bases). The CDR3 covers 15 residues. Germline V gene data show CDR1 as KGHSH and CDR2 as LQKENI. V lost 6 bases to trimming and J lost 2 bases, with 16 bases between them. This CDR3 reads CASSHQAGNQETQYF. In DNA, the CDR3 is TGTGCCAGCTCCCACCAGGCCGGGAATCAAGAGACCCAGTACTTC.

V and J are TRBV20-1 and TRBJ2-1, with TRBD1 identical over 7 bases. The germline CDR1 and CDR2 sequences are DFQATT and SNEGSKA (reference sequence). The V and J ends lost 2 bases and 4 bases, in that order; junction bases with no gene match: 8. This CDR3 has 15 amino acids. CDR3 protein: CSARKQGPQYNEQFF. CDR3 bases: TGCAGTGCTAGAAAACAGGGGCCCCAATACAATGAGCAGTTCTTC.

This clonotype is a singleton in its sample. V gene TRBV18 combines with J gene TRBJ1-4; D might be TRBD1 (5 bases). The CDR3 runs 15 residues. V was trimmed by 3 bases and J by 8 bases, leaving 16 bases between them. The germline V gene has CDR1 KGHSH and CDR2 LQKENI. The CDR3 nucleotides are TGTGCCAGCTCACCTGACTTCGCCAGGGCGGAAAAACTGTTTTTT. Translation: CASSPDFARAEKLFF.